This T cell receptor beta chain was found in a study of ipilimumab plus nivolumab after autologous stem cell transplantation. Whole-study context: The myeloma cohort included high-risk transplant-naive patients and patients relapsing within 3 years of a first autologous transplant.

This clone appeared once. Patients got ipilimumab 1 mg/kg beginning 14 to 28 days post-transplant. Germline V gives CDR1 MNHEY, CDR2 SVGAGI. This CDR3 region has 15 residues. Trimming left V 10 bases short and J 3 bases short, with 21 bases between. TCRdb keeps only in-frame clones here, not all; method: immunoSEQ multiplex PCR. The top ten hold approximately 0.87% of the sample, which has roughly 43,000 clones, approximately 91% seen once. J is TRBJ1-1 and V is TRBV6-5, with a possible D match to TRBD1 (6 bases). The sequence derives from a male donor with multiple myeloma. The input for sequencing was PBMCs, taken in a trial of ipilimumab plus nivolumab as post-transplant consolidation. CDR3 DNA sequence: TGTGCCACAGGATCCGGGGGCGGAGGGGACACTGAAGCTTTCTTT. Its translation: CATGSGGGGDTEAFF.